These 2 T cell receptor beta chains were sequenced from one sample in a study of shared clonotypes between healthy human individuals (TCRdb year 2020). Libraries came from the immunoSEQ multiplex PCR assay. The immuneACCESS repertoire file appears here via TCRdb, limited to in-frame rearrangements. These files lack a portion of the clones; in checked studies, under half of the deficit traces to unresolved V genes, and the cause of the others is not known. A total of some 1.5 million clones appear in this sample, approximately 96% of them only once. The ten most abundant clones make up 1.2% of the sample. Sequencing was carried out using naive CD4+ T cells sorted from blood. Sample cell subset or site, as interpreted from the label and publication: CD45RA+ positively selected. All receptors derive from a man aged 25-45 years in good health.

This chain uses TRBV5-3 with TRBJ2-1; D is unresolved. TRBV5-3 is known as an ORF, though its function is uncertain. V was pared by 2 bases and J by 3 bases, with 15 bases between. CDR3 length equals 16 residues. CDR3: CARSLGTAKNYNEQFF. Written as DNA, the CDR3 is TGTGCCAGAAGCTTAGGTACGGCGAAAAACTACAATGAGCAGTTCTTC.

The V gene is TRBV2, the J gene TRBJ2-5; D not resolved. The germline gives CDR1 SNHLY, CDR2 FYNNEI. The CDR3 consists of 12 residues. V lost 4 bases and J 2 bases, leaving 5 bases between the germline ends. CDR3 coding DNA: TGTGCCAGCAGTGGCTCTCAAGAGACCCAGTACTTC. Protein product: CASSGSQETQYF.